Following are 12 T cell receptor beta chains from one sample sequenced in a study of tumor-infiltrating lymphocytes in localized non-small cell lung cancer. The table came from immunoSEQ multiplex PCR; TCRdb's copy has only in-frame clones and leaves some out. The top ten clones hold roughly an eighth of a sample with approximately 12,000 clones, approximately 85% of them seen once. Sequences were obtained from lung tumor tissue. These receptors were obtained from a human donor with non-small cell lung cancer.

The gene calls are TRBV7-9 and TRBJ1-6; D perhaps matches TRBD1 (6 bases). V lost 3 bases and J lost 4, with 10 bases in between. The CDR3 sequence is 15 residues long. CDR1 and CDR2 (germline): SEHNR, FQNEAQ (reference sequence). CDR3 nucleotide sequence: TGTGCCAGCAGCTTTGGGGGCAGTTATAATTCACCCCTCCACTTT. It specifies CASSFGGSYNSPLHF. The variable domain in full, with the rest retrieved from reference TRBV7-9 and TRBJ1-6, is DTGVSQNPRHKITKRGQNVTFRCDPISEHNRLYWYRQTLGQGPEFLTYFQNEAQLEKSRLLSDRFSAERPKGSFSTLEIQRTEQGDSAMYLCASSFGGSYNSPLHFGNGTRLTVT.

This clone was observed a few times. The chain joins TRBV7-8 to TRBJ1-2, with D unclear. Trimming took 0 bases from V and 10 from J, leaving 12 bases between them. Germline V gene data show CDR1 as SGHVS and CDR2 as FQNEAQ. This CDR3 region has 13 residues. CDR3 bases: TGTGCCAGCAGCTTAGCGCGCCCTGCCGACTACACCTTC. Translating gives CASSLARPADYTF.

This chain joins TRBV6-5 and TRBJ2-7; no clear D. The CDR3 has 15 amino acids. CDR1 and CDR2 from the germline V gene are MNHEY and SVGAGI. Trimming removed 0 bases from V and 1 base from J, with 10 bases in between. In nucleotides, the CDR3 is TGTGCCAGCAGTTACTCTTCTAGGGTTTCCTACGAGCAGTACTTC. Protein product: CASSYSSRVSYEQYF.

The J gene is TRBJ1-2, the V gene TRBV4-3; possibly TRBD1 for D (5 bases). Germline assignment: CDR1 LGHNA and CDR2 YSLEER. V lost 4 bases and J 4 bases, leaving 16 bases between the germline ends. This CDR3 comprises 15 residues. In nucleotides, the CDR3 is TGCGCCAGCAGCCCCCGGTCAAGTGGGGGCTATGGCTACACCTTC. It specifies CASSPRSSGGYGYTF.

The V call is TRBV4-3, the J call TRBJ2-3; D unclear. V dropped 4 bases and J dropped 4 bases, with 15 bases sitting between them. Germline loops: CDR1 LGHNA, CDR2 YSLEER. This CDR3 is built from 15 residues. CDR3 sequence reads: CASSLRNGLPDTQYF. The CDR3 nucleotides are TGCGCCAGCAGCCTGAGAAACGGGCTCCCAGATACGCAGTATTTT.

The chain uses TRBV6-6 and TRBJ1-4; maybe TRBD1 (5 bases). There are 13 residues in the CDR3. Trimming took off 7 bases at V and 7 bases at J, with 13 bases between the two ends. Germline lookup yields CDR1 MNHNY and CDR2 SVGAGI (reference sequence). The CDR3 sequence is CASKGRVFEKLFF. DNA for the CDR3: TGTGCCAGCAAGGGGAGGGTCTTTGAAAAACTGTTTTTT.

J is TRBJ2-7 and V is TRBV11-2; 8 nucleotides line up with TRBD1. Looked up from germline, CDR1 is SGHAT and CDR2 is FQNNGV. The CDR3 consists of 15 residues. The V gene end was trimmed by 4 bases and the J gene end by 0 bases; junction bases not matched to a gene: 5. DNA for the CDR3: TGTGCCAGCAGCTGGGACAGGTTGGTCTCCTACGAGCAGTACTTC. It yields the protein CASSWDRLVSYEQYF.

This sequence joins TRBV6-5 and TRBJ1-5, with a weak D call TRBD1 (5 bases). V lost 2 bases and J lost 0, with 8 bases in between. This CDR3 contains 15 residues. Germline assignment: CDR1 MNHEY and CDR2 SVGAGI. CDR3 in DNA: TGTGCCAGCAGTTACGGTGGGGCTAGCAATCAGCCCCAGCATTTT. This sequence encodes CASSYGGASNQPQHF.

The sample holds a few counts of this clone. CDR3 nucleotides: TGTGCCAGCAGCCCTCCGGGACAGGGGGGAGAAAAACTGTTTTTT. Translating gives CASSPPGQGGEKLFF. This chain connects TRBV9 to TRBJ1-4, with 11 bases identical to TRBD1. Trimming removed 4 bases from V and 8 bases from J; junction bases left unmatched: 7. The CDR3 sequence is 15 residues long. Germline CDR1 reads SGDLS; CDR2 reads YYNGEE. Supplemented by reference TRBV9 and TRBJ1-4, the full variable domain reads DSGVTQTPKHLITATGQRVTLRCSPRSGDLSVYWYQQSLDQGLQFLIQYYNGEERAKGNILERFSAQQFPDLHSELNLSSLELGDSALYFCASSPPGQGGEKLFFGSGTQLSVL.

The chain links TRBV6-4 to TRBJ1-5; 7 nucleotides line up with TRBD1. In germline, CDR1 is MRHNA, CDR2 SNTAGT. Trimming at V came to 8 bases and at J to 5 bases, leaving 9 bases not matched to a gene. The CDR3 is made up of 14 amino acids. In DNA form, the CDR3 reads TGTGCCAGCCGGGACAGAGGAGGCCATCAGCCCCAGCATTTT. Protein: CASRDRGGHQPQHF.

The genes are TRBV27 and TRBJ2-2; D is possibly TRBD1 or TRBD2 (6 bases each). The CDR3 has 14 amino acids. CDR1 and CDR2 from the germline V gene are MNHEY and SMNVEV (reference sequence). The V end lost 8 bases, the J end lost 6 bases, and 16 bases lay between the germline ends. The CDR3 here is CASGKWGAPGELFF. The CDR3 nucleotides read TGTGCCAGCGGAAAGTGGGGGGCCCCCGGGGAGCTGTTTTTT.

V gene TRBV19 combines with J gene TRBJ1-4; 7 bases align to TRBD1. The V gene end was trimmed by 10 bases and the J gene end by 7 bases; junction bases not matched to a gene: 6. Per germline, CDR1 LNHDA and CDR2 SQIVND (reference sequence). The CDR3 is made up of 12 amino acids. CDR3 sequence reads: CATQGDFEKLFF. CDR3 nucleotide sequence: TGTGCCACTCAGGGGGATTTTGAAAAACTGTTTTTT.